The clone carrying this TCR beta chain was found once. Here immunoSEQ multiplex PCR was the method, and the copy in TCRdb shows in-frame clones only, minus some. Among approximately 280,000 clones listed, about 89% were seen once. The data stem from a study of blood T cell repertoires in COVID-19. Study context: COVID-19 samples from acute and convalescent phases originated in the United States, Italy and Spain. PBMCs, B-cell-depleted T cells, or T cells provided the cDNA or gDNA that made up the material.

The germline gives CDR1 SQVTM, CDR2 ANQGSEA. Trimming shortened V by 7 bases and J by 6 bases, and 16 bases separated the two germline ends. The CDR3 loop spans 13 amino acids. This sequence originates from a man between 40 and 49 years old with acute or convalescent COVID-19. The sample was peripheral blood. This chain uses TRBV29-1 with TRBJ2-1; TRBD2 might be the D (7 bases). Written as DNA, the CDR3 is TGCAGCGCCGGGGGGCATACCCTCAATGAGCAGTTCTTC. This translates into CSAGGHTLNEQFF.